This T cell receptor beta chain emerged from a study of brain T cells in children with intractable seizures. Only in-frame clones appear in the TCRdb table, and some are missing; sequencing was by immunoSEQ multiplex PCR. The sample includes approximately 330,000 clones, 85% to 95% of them seen just once. Time point specified: blood from clinic visit 5 months post-surgery; TSC patient then seizure free. Germline-derived CDR1 and CDR2 are MNHNY and SVGAGI (reference sequence). This CDR3 is 14 amino acids long. Trimming removed 2 bases from V and 2 bases from J, with 10 bases in between. The material sequenced was peripheral blood, taken 5 to 6 months after surgery. The chain is built from TRBV6-6 and TRBJ2-7; the D gene is possibly TRBD2 (6 bases). This clonotype was obtained from a boy under two years old with tuberous sclerosis and intractable seizures. CDR3 sequence (DNA): TGTGCCAGCAGTTACGGGGGGACCACCTACGAGCAGTACTTC. It encodes CASSYGGTTYEQYF.